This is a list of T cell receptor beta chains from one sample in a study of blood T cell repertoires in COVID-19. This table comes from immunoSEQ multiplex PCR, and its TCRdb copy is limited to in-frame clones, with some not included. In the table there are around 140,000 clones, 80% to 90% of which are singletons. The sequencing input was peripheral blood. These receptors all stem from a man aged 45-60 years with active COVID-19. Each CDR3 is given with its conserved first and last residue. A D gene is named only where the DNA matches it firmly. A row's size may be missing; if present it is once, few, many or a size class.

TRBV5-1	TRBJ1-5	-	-	CASSPLGGEYSNQPQHF	TGCGCCAGCAGCCCCCTCGGCGGGGAATATAGCAATCAGCCCCAGCATTTT
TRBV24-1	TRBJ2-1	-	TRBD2	CATSDSKTSGGANYNEQFF	TGTGCCACCAGTGATTCGAAGACTAGCGGGGGCGCAAACTACAATGAGCAGTTCTTC
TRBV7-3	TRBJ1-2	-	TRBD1	CASSPGTGDRGYTF	TGTGCCAGCAGCCCTGGGACAGGGGATAGAGGCTACACCTTC
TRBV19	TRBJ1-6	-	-	CASSARDGSSYNSPLHF	TGTGCCAGTAGTGCCAGGGACGGGAGCTCCTATAATTCACCCCTCCACTTT
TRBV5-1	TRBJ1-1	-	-	CASSLVPGTTEAFF	TGCGCCAGCAGCTTGGTTCCGGGTACCACTGAAGCTTTCTTT
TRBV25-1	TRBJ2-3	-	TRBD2	CASSPGSGETDTQYF	TGTGCCAGCAGTCCAGGGAGCGGGGAGACAGATACGCAGTATTTT
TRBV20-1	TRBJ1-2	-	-	CSATPDGYTF	TGCAGTGCCACTCCGGATGGCTACACCTTC
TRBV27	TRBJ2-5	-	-	CASSKGGPGETQYF	TGTGCCAGCAGCAAGGGGGGGCCGGGGGAGACCCAGTACTTC
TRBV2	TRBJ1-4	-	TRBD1	CATHETGTFPTNEKLFF	TGTGCCACCCATGAGACAGGGACTTTCCCAACTAATGAAAAACTGTTTTTT
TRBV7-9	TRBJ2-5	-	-	CASSPPNFQETQYF	TGTGCCAGCAGCCCCCCCAACTTTCAAGAGACCCAGTACTTC
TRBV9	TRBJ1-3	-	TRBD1	CASSVGGTGGSGNTIYF	TGTGCCAGCAGCGTAGGAGGGACAGGGGGCTCTGGAAACACCATATATTTT
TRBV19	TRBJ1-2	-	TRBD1	CASSRQGPNYGYTF	TGTGCCAGTAGCCGACAGGGCCCTAACTATGGCTACACCTTC
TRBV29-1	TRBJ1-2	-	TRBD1	CSVDETGGGYTF	TGCAGCGTTGACGAGACAGGGGGCGGCTACACCTTC
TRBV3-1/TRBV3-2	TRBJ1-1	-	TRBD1	CASSQKTGGTEAFF	TGTGCCAGCAGCCAGAAGACAGGGGGCACTGAAGCTTTCTTT
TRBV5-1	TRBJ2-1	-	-	CASSNLGDEQFF	TGCGCCAGCAGCAATCTAGGCGATGAGCAGTTCTTC
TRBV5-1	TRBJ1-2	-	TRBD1	CASRTGTGNGYTF	TGCGCCAGCAGGACCGGGACAGGGAATGGCTACACCTTC
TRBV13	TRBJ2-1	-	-	CASDRRVENDEQFF	TGTGCCAGCGACAGAAGGGTAGAAAACGATGAGCAGTTCTTC
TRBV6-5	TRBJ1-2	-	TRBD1	CASRGTGQANYGYTF	TGTGCCAGCAGGGGCACCGGACAGGCAAACTATGGCTACACCTTC
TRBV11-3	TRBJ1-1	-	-	CASSSTSDSWVAFF	TGTGCCAGCAGCTCCACTTCCGACTCCTGGGTAGCTTTCTTT
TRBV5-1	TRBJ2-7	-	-	CASSLDWEEQYF	TGCGCCAGCAGCTTGGACTGGGAGGAGCAGTACTTC
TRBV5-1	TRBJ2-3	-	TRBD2	CASSITSGGATHTDTQYF	TGCGCCAGCAGCATCACTAGCGGGGGGGCCACACACACAGATACGCAGTATTTT
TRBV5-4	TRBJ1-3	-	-	CASSVNPSGNTIYF	TGTGCCAGCAGCGTAAATCCCTCTGGAAACACCATATATTTT
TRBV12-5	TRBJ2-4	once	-	CASGLSLAKNIQYF	TGTGCTAGTGGTTTGTCACTAGCCAAAAACATTCAGTACTTC
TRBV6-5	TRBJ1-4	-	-	CASSYFPYSEKLFF	TGTGCCAGCAGTTACTTTCCCTATAGTGAAAAACTGTTTTTT
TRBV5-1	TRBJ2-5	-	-	CASSLAPGGLETQYF	TGCGCCAGCAGCTTGGCCCCGGGGGGCCTGGAGACCCAGTACTTC
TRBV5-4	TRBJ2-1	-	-	CASSLLFMSGSYNEQFF	TGTGCCAGCAGCTTGCTGTTTATGAGCGGCTCCTACAATGAGCAGTTCTTC
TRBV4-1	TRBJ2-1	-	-	CASSQEGAGAYNEQFF	TGCGCCAGCAGCCAAGAGGGCGCAGGGGCCTACAATGAGCAGTTCTTC
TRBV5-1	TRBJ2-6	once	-	CASSLTVPGANVLTF	TGCGCCAGCAGCCTTACGGTGCCTGGGGCCAACGTCCTGACTTTC
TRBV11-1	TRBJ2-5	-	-	CASSRGETQYF	TGTGCCAGCAGCCGGGGGGAGACCCAGTACTTC
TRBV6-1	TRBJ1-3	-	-	CASSEVRGNGNTIYF	TGTGCCAGCAGTGAAGTTAGGGGGAACGGAAACACCATATATTTT
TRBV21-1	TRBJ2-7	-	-	CASSTRQRVYEQYF	TGTGCCAGCAGCACTCGACAGCGCGTCTACGAGCAGTACTTC
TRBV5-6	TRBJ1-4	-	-	CASSSGQKNEKLFF	TGTGCCAGCAGCTCAGGACAGAAGAATGAAAAACTGTTTTTT
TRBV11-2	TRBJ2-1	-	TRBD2	CASSFRSSGGLETFF	TGTGCCAGCAGCTTTCGGAGTAGCGGGGGGTTAGAGACGTTCTTC
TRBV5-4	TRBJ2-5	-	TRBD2	CASRVGLAGSQETQYF	TGTGCCAGCAGAGTTGGACTAGCGGGGAGCCAAGAGACCCAGTACTTC
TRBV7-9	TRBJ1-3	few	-	CASSLVVSGASGNTIYF	TGTGCCAGCAGCTTAGTAGTGTCGGGAGCCTCTGGAAACACCATATATTTT
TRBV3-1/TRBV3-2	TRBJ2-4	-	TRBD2	CASSHTGTSGAKNIQYF	TGTGCCAGCAGCCACACCGGGACTAGCGGGGCCAAAAACATTCAGTACTTC
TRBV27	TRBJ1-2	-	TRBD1	CASSHTGGQGAAGYTF	TGTGCCAGCAGTCACACGGGGGGACAGGGGGCGGCTGGCTACACCTTC
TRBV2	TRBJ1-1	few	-	CASSDNYGGLGETEAFF	TGTGCCAGCAGTGACAATTACGGGGGGCTAGGAGAAACTGAAGCTTTCTTT
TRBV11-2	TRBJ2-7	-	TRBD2	CASSLGGGYYEQYF	TGTGCCAGCAGCTTAGGCGGGGGTTACTACGAGCAGTACTTC
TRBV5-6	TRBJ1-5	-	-	CASSSGAGRGNQPQHF	TGTGCCAGCAGCTCAGGGGCAGGTCGAGGCAATCAGCCCCAGCATTTT
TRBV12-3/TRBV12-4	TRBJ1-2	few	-	CASSLGRVDGYTF	TGTGCCAGCAGTTTAGGCAGGGTGGATGGCTACACCTTC
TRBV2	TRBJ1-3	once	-	CASRGGQGNTIYF	TGTGCCAGCAGGGGGGGGCAAGGAAACACCATATATTTT
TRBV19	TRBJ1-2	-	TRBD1	CASRKSGTGYGYTF	TGTGCCAGTAGAAAATCCGGGACAGGGTATGGCTACACCTTC
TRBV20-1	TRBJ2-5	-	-	CSASPGNGETQYF	TGCAGTGCTAGTCCGGGGAATGGAGAGACCCAGTACTTC
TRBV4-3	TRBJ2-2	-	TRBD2	CASSQRTSGGRTGELFF	TGCGCCAGCAGCCAAAGGACTAGCGGGGGACGGACCGGGGAGCTGTTTTTT
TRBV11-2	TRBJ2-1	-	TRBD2	CASSSNLGGNEQFF	TGTGCCAGCAGCTCCAACCTCGGGGGGAATGAGCAGTTCTTC
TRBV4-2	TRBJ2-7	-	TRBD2	CASSPRTSGGIYEQYF	TGTGCCAGCAGCCCCAGGACTAGCGGGGGGATCTACGAGCAGTACTTC
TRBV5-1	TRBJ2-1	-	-	CASSFGGGNEQFF	TGCGCCAGCAGCTTCGGAGGAGGAAATGAGCAGTTCTTC